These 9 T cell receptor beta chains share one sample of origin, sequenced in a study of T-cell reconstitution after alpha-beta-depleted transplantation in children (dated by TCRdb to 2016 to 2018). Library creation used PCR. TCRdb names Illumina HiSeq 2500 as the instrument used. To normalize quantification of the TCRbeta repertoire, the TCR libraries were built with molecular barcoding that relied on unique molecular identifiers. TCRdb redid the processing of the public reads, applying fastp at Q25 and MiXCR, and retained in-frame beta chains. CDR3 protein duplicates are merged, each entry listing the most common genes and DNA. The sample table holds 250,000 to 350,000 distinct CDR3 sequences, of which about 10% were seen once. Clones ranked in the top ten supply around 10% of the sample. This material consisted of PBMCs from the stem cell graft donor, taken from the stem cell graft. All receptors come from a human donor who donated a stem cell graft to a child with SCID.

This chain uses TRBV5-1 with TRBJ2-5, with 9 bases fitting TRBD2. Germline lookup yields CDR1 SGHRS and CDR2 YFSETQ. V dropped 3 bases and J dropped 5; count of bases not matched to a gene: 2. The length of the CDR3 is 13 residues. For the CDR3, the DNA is TGCGCCAGCAGCTGGGCGGGGGGGGAGACCCAGTACTTC. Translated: CASSWAGGETQYF.

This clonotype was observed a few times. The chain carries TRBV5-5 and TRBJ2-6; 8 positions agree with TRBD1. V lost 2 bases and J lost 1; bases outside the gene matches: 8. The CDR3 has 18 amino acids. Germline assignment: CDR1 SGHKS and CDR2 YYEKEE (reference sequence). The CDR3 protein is CASSFTGTGSSGANVLTF. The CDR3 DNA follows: TGTGCCAGCAGCTTCACCGGGACAGGCTCTTCTGGGGCCAACGTCCTGACTTTC.

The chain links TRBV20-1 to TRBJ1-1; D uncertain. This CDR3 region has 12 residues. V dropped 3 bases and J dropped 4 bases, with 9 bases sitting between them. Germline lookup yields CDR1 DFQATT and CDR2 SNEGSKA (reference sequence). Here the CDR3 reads CSASPRGTEAFF. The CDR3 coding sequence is TGCAGTGCTAGCCCAAGAGGCACTGAAGCTTTCTTT.

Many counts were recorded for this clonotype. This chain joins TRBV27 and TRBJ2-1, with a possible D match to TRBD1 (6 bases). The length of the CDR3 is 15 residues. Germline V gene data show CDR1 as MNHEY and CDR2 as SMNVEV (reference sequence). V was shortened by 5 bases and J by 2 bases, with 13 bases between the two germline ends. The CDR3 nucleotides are TGTGCCAGCAGTAGCTATTCAGGGGCCTACAATGAGCAGTTCTTC. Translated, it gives CASSSYSGAYNEQFF.

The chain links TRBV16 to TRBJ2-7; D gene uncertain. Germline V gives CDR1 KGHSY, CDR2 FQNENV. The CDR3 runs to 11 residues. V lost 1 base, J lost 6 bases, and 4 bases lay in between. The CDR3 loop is CASSQLSEQYF. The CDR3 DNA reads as TGTGCCAGCAGCCAATTATCCGAGCAGTACTTC.

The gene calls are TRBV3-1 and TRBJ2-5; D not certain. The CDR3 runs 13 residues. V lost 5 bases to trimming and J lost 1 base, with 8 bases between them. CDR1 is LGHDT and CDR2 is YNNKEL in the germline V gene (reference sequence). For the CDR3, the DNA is TGTGCCAGCAGCGGCACAATCCAAGAGACCCAGTACTTC. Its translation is CASSGTIQETQYF.

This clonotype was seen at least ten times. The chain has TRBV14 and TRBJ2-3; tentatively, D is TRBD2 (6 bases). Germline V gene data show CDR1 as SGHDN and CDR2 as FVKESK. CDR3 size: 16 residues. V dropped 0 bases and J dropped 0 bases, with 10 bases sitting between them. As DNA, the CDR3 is TGTGCCAGCAGCCAAGAGCGGCGGGATAGCACAGATACGCAGTATTTT. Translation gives CASSQERRDSTDTQYF.

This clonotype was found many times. CDR3 coding DNA: TGTGCTAGTGGGCAGGGGACGGGTTCACCCCTCCACTTT. Translating gives CASGQGTGSPLHF. This sequence joins TRBV12-5 and TRBJ1-6, with D perhaps TRBD1 (6 bases). The V end was cut by 6 bases, the J end by 9 bases, with 12 bases between. Germline values: CDR1 LGHNT, CDR2 FRNRAP. CDR3 length: 13 amino acids. The full variable domain, with the rest looked up from reference TRBV12-5 and TRBJ1-6, is DARVTQTPRHKVTEMGQEVTMRCQPILGHNTVFWYRQTMMQGLELLAYFRNRAPLDDSGMPKDRFSAEMPDATLATLKIQPSEPRDSAVYFCASGQGTGSPLHFGNGTRLTVT.

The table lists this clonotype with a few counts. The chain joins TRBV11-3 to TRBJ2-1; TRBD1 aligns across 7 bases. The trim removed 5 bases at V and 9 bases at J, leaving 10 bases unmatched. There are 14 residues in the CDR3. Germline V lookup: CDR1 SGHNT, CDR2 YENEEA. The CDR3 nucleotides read TGTGCCAGCAGCCAAGACAGGGTTAGGGGTGAGCAGTTCTTC. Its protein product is CASSQDRVRGEQFF.